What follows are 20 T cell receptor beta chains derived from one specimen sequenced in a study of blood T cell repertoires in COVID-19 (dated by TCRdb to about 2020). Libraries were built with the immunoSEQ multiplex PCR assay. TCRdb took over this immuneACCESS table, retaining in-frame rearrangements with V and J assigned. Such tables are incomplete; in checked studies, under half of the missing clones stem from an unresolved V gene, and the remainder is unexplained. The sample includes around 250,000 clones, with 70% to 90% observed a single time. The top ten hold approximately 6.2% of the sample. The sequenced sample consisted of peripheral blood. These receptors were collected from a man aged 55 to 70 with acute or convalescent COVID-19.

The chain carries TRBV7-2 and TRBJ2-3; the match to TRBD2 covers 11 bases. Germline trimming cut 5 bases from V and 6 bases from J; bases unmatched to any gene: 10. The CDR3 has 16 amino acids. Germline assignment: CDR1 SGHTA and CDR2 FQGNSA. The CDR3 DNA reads TGTGCCAGCAGCCCGCTACTAGCGGGAGTTGGCGATACGCAGTATTTT. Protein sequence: CASSPLLAGVGDTQYF.

The CDR3 spells CASSRLAEDTDTQYF. Written as DNA, the CDR3 is TGTGCCAGCAGTAGACTAGCGGAGGACACAGATACGCAGTATTTT. This chain links TRBV6-2 or TRBV6-3 with TRBJ2-3; 9 positions match TRBD2. CDR1 MNHEY and CDR2 SVGEGT come from the germline V gene. CDR3 size: 15 residues. Trimming removed 5 bases from V and 2 bases from J; junction bases left unmatched: 5.

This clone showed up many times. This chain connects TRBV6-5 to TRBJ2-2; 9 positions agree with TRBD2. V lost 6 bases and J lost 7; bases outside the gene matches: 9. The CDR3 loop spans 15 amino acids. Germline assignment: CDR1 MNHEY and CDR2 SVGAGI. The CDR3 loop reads CASSEIAGESGELFF. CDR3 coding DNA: TGTGCCAGCAGCGAGATAGCGGGAGAGAGCGGGGAGCTGTTTTTT.

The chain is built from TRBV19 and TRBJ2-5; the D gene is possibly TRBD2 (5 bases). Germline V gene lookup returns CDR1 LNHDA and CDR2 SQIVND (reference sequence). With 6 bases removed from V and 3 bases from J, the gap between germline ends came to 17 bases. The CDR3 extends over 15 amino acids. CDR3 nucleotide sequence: TGTGCCAGTAGACCATCCCCGGGGAGAGAAGAGACCCAGTACTTC. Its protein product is CASRPSPGREETQYF.

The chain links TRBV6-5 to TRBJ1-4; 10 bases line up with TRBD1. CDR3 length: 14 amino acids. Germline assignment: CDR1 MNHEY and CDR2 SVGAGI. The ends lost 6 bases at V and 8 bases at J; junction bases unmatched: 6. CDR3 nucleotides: TGTGCCAGCAGCCGGGACAGGGGCGGCGAAAAACTGTTTTTT. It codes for CASSRDRGGEKLFF.

CDR3 amino acids: CATLGWSGSRNEQFF. The DNA for the CDR3 is TGTGCCACCCTTGGATGGAGCGGGAGTCGAAATGAGCAGTTCTTC. The chain carries TRBV24-1 and TRBJ2-1; 8 nucleotides agree with TRBD2. Germline V CDR1 and CDR2: KGHDR, SFDVKD. Trimming removed 9 bases from V and 7 bases from J; junction bases left unmatched: 13. The CDR3 is 15 amino acids.

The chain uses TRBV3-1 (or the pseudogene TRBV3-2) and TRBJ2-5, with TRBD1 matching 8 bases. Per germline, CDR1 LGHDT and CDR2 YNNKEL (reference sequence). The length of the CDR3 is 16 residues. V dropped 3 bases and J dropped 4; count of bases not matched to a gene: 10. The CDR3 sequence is CASSHPRTGRGETQYF. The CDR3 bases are TGTGCCAGCAGCCATCCAAGGACAGGGAGAGGAGAGACCCAGTACTTC.

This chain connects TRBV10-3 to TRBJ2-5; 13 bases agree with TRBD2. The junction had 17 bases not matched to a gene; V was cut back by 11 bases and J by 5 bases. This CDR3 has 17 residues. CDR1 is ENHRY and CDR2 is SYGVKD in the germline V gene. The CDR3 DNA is TGTGCCGCCGCTCAAGGACTAGCGGGAGAATTGGGGGAGACCCAGTACTTC. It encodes CAAAQGLAGELGETQYF.

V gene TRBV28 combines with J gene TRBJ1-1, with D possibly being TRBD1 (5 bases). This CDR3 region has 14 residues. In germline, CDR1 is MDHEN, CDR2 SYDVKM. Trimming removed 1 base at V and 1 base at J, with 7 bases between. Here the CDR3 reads CASSLLQANTEAFF. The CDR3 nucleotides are TGTGCCAGCAGTTTATTACAGGCGAACACTGAAGCTTTCTTT.

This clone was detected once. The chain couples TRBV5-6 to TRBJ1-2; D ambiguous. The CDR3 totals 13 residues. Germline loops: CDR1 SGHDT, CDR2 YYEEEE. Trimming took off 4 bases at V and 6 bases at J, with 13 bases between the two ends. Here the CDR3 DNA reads TGTGCCAGCAGCGCTGCGGGAATACATGGCTACACCTTC. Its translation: CASSAAGIHGYTF.

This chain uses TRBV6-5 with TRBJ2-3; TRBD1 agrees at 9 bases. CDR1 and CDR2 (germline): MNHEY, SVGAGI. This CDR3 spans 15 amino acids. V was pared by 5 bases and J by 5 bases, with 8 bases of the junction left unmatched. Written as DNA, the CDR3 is TGTGCCAGCAGTCTCCGGGACAGGGTGGGAGATACGCAGTATTTT. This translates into CASSLRDRVGDTQYF.

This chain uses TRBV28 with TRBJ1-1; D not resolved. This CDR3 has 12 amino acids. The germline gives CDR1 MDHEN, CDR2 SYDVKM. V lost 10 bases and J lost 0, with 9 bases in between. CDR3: CAISTVNTEAFF. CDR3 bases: TGTGCCATCTCGACTGTGAACACTGAAGCTTTCTTT.

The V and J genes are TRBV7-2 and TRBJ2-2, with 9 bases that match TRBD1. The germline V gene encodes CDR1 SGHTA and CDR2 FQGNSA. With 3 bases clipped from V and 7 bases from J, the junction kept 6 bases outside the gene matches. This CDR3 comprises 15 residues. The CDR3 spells CASSFQDRGSGELFF. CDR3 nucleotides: TGTGCCAGCAGCTTTCAGGACAGGGGAAGCGGGGAGCTGTTTTTT.

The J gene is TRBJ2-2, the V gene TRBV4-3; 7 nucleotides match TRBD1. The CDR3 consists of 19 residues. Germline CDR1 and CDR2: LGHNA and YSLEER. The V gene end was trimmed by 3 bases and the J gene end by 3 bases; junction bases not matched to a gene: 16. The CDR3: CASSHSRLLTGKYTGELFF. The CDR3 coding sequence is TGCGCCAGCAGCCACTCAAGGCTACTGACAGGGAAATACACCGGGGAGCTGTTTTTT.

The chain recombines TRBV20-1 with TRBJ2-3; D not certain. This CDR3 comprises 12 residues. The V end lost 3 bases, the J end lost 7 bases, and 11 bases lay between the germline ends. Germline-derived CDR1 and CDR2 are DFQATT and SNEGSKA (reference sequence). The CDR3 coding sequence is TGCAGTGCTAGTTCCGACTTGAATACGCAGTATTTT. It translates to CSASSDLNTQYF.

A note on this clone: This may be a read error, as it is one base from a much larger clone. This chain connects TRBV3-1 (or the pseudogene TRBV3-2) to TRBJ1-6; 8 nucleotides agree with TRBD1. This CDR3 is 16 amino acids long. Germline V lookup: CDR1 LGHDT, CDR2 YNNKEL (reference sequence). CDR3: CASSQARDRPNSSLHF. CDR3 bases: TGTGCCAGCAGCCAAGCACGGGACAGGCCTAATTCATCCCTCCACTTT.

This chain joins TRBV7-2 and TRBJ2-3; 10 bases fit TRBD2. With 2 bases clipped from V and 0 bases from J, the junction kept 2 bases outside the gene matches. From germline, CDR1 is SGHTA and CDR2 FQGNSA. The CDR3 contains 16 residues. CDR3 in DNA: TGTGCCAGCAGCTTAAGCGGGAGGGCGAGCACAGATACGCAGTATTTT. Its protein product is CASSLSGRASTDTQYF.

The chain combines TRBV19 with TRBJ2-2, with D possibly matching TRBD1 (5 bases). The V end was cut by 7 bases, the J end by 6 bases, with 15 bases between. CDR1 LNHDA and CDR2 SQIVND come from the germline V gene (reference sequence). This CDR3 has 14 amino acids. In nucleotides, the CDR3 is TGTGCCAGTAATCCGGCAGGGTGGGCCGGGGAGCTGTTTTTT. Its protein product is CASNPAGWAGELFF.

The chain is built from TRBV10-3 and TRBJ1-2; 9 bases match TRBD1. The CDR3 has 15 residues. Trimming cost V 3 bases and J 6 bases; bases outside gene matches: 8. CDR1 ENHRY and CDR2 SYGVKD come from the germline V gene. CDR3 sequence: CAISELGQGIDGYTF. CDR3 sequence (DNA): TGTGCCATCAGTGAACTAGGACAGGGGATCGATGGCTACACCTTC.

Written as DNA, the CDR3 is TGCGCCAGCAGCCAAGATTCCCAGGTCGGCTCTAATGGCTACACCTTC. This sequence encodes CASSQDSQVGSNGYTF. The chain links TRBV4-3 to TRBJ1-2; D unresolved. Germline CDR1 and CDR2: LGHNA and YSLEER. V lost 0 bases, J lost 6 bases, and 17 bases lay in between. The CDR3 has 16 residues.